This is a list of T cell receptor beta chains from one sample in a study of technical replicates of blood from a few donors. Only in-frame clones appear in the TCRdb table, and some are missing; sequencing was by immunoSEQ multiplex PCR. The sample yields tens of thousands of clones, about 88% seen once. The sequencing sample was made of PBMCs. Every receptor here comes from a human donor in good health. Some clones in this sample may be carry-over from other donors' samples. Both conserved end residues are part of each CDR3. D genes are given only for firm matches. Clone size is given for some rows only: seen once, a few or many times, or a class if the clone is expanded.

size: NA; V: TRBV9; D: NA; length: 16; J: TRBJ2-7; CDR3: CASSTNLEGGSYEQYF; DNA: TGTGCCAGCAGCACCAACCTCGAGGGGGGGAGCTACGAGCAGTACTTC
size: few; V: TRBV29-1; D: NA; length: 13; J: TRBJ1-1; CDR3: CSVEDSSSTEAFF; DNA: TGCAGCGTTGAAGATTCCTCCAGCACTGAAGCTTTCTTT
size: NA; V: TRBV30; D: NA; length: 15; J: TRBJ1-4; CDR3: CAWSLGRATNEKLFF; DNA: TGTGCCTGGAGTTTGGGGAGGGCAACTAATGAAAAACTGTTTTTT
size: NA; V: TRBV10-3; D: NA; length: 13; J: TRBJ2-7; CDR3: CAISVGQSYEQYF; DNA: TGTGCCATCAGTGTCGGACAGAGCTACGAGCAGTACTTC
size: NA; V: TRBV5-4; D: NA; length: 13; J: TRBJ2-3; CDR3: CASRVQGADTQYF; DNA: TGTGCCAGCAGGGTACAGGGAGCAGATACGCAGTATTTT
size: NA; V: TRBV5-1; D: TRBD2; length: 16; J: TRBJ2-5; CDR3: CASSLAGGLAQETQYF; DNA: TGCGCCAGCAGCTTGGCCGGAGGACTAGCCCAAGAGACCCAGTACTTC
size: NA; V: TRBV7-2; D: NA; length: 13; J: TRBJ2-7; CDR3: CASNPREGYEQYF; DNA: TGTGCCAGCAACCCAAGAGAGGGCTACGAGCAGTACTTC
size: NA; V: TRBV4-1; D: NA; length: 14; J: TRBJ1-2; CDR3: CASSQDWGSYGYTF; DNA: TGCGCCAGCAGCCAAGATTGGGGCAGCTATGGCTACACCTTC
size: NA; V: TRBV2; D: NA; length: 13; J: TRBJ1-1; CDR3: CASAIGVFTEAFF; DNA: TGTGCCAGCGCGATAGGGGTTTTTACTGAAGCTTTCTTT
size: NA; V: TRBV4-1; D: TRBD1; length: 17; J: TRBJ2-7; CDR3: CASSQVPGQGVGYEQYF; DNA: TGCGCCAGCAGCCAAGTTCCGGGACAGGGGGTTGGTTACGAGCAGTACTTC
size: NA; V: TRBV7-8; D: TRBD1; length: 14; J: TRBJ1-1; CDR3: CASSSGQGHWGAFF; DNA: TGTGCCAGCAGCTCGGGACAGGGGCACTGGGGGGCTTTCTTT
size: NA; V: TRBV4-3; D: TRBD1; length: 15; J: TRBJ1-2; CDR3: CASSLRTGVNYGYTF; DNA: TGCGCCAGCAGCCTCAGGACAGGGGTTAACTATGGCTACACCTTC
size: NA; V: TRBV27; D: NA; length: 15; J: TRBJ2-1; CDR3: CASSRLAGTYNEQFF; DNA: TGTGCCAGCAGTCGGCTTGCGGGGACCTACAATGAGCAGTTCTTC
size: few; V: TRBV7-3; D: NA; length: 16; J: TRBJ2-2; CDR3: CASSKSPLATAGELFF; DNA: TGTGCCAGCAGTAAATCCCCACTAGCTACAGCCGGGGAGCTGTTTTTT
size: NA; V: TRBV30; D: NA; length: 14; J: TRBJ2-7; CDR3: CAWSVTAWSLKPYF; DNA: TGTGCCTGGAGTGTAACGGCTTGGAGTCTGAAACCGTACTTC
size: once; V: TRBV14; D: NA; length: 14; J: TRBJ2-3; CDR3: CASSLGGGGDTQYF; DNA: TGTGCCAGCAGCCTCGGGGGCGGGGGAGATACGCAGTATTTT
size: NA; V: TRBV4-3; D: TRBD1; length: 15; J: TRBJ2-2; CDR3: CASSPGQGAFGELFF; DNA: TGCGCCAGCAGCCCGGGACAGGGGGCCTTCGGGGAGCTGTTTTTT
size: NA; V: TRBV6-5; D: NA; length: 14; J: TRBJ2-3; CDR3: CASSYRIEADTQYF; DNA: TGTGCCAGCAGTTATAGAATCGAGGCCGATACGCAGTATTTT
size: NA; V: TRBV27; D: TRBD1; length: 15; J: TRBJ1-5; CDR3: CASSLEGGRYQPQHF; DNA: TGTGCCAGCAGTTTGGAAGGGGGCCGGTATCAGCCCCAGCATTTT
size: NA; V: TRBV7-9; D: NA; length: 14; J: TRBJ2-7; CDR3: CASSLDGGNYEQYF; DNA: TGTGCCAGCAGCTTAGATGGAGGGAACTACGAGCAGTACTTC
size: NA; V: TRBV7-3; D: TRBD2; length: 15; J: TRBJ2-1; CDR3: CASSLLAGDYNEQFF; DNA: TGTGCCAGCAGCTTACTAGCGGGAGACTACAATGAGCAGTTCTTC
size: once; V: TRBV5-1; D: TRBD1; length: 14; J: TRBJ2-5; CDR3: CASSSGQGPTAQYF; DNA: TGCGCCAGCAGCTCCGGACAGGGACCCACGGCCCAGTACTTC
size: NA; V: TRBV15; D: NA; length: 16; J: TRBJ1-1; CDR3: CATSRGRGGTVTEAFF; DNA: TGTGCCACCAGCAGGGGTCGGGGAGGGACGGTCACTGAAGCTTTCTTT
size: NA; V: TRBV2; D: TRBD2; length: 14; J: TRBJ2-1; CDR3: CASKAGGLSNEQFF; DNA: TGTGCCAGCAAGGCGGGGGGGCTGTCAAATGAGCAGTTCTTC
size: NA; V: TRBV7-9; D: TRBD2; length: 17; J: TRBJ2-1; CDR3: CASSSIAGGHFYNEQFF; DNA: TGTGCCAGCAGCTCTATAGCGGGGGGGCACTTCTACAATGAGCAGTTCTTC
size: NA; V: TRBV11-2; D: TRBD1; length: 15; J: TRBJ1-2; CDR3: CASSLRGQGVRGYTF; DNA: TGTGCCAGCAGCTTAAGGGGCCAGGGGGTGCGTGGCTACACCTTC
size: NA; V: TRBV6-5; D: TRBD2; length: 15; J: TRBJ2-7; CDR3: CASRPIAGGNYEQYF; DNA: TGTGCCAGCAGGCCGATAGCGGGGGGCAACTACGAGCAGTACTTC
size: NA; V: TRBV9; D: NA; length: 15; J: TRBJ2-5; CDR3: CASSVGVSVQETQYF; DNA: TGTGCCAGCAGCGTAGGGGTAAGCGTCCAAGAGACCCAGTACTTC
size: NA; V: TRBV18; D: TRBD1; length: 17; J: TRBJ1-2; CDR3: CASSPRRGQALGYGYTF; DNA: TGTGCCAGCTCACCACGCAGGGGGCAAGCTCTTGGCTATGGCTACACCTTC
size: once; V: TRBV2; D: TRBD1; length: 15; J: TRBJ1-5; CDR3: CASSIEGTGIQPQHF; DNA: TGTGCCAGCAGTATTGAAGGGACAGGGATCCAGCCCCAGCATTTT
size: NA; V: TRBV30; D: NA; length: 13; J: TRBJ2-1; CDR3: CAWSVPGHGEQFF; DNA: TGTGCCTGGAGTGTACCGGGTCATGGCGAGCAGTTCTTC
size: NA; V: TRBV15; D: TRBD1; length: 14; J: TRBJ1-1; CDR3: CATSRDRQGGEAFF; DNA: TGTGCCACCAGCAGAGACAGACAGGGGGGTGAAGCTTTCTTT
size: NA; V: TRBV29-1; D: TRBD1; length: 15; J: TRBJ1-2; CDR3: CSVEERTGDNYGYTF; DNA: TGCAGCGTTGAAGAGAGGACAGGAGACAACTATGGCTACACCTTC
size: NA; V: TRBV27; D: TRBD1; length: 17; J: TRBJ1-3; CDR3: CASIDGTVSPTGNTIYF; DNA: TGTGCCAGCATTGACGGGACAGTCTCCCCGACTGGAAACACCATATATTTT
size: NA; V: TRBV5-1; D: NA; length: 15; J: TRBJ1-1; CDR3: CASSLGGRGPTEAFF; DNA: TGCGCCAGCAGCTTGGGCGGCAGGGGTCCCACCGAAGCTTTCTTT
size: NA; V: TRBV7-6; D: NA; length: 13; J: TRBJ2-5; CDR3: CASSFTLGETQYF; DNA: TGTGCCAGCAGCTTTACACTAGGCGAGACCCAGTACTTC
size: NA; V: TRBV5-6; D: TRBD1; length: 13; J: TRBJ1-2; CDR3: CASSWQGAHGYTF; DNA: TGTGCCAGCAGCTGGCAGGGGGCGCATGGCTACACCTTC
size: once; V: TRBV30; D: TRBD1; length: 15; J: TRBJ2-2; CDR3: CAWGQGLGGTGELFF; DNA: TGTGCCTGGGGACAGGGGTTGGGTGGCACCGGGGAGCTGTTTTTT
size: once; V: TRBV29-1; D: TRBD1; length: 13; J: TRBJ1-5; CDR3: CSVGQGGNQPQHF; DNA: TGCAGCGTGGGACAGGGAGGCAATCAGCCCCAGCATTTT
size: NA; V: TRBV2; D: NA; length: 13; J: TRBJ1-5; CDR3: CASRPGQNQPQHF; DNA: TGTGCCAGCAGGCCAGGACAAAATCAGCCCCAGCATTTT
size: NA; V: TRBV7-9; D: NA; length: 15; J: TRBJ2-2; CDR3: CASSILGGNTGELFF; DNA: TGTGCCAGCAGCATTCTGGGAGGGAACACCGGGGAGCTGTTTTTT
size: NA; V: TRBV2; D: NA; length: 11; J: TRBJ1-5; CDR3: CASSDPEPQHF; DNA: TGTGCCAGCAGTGACCCGGAGCCCCAGCATTTT
size: NA; V: TRBV7-8; D: TRBD1; length: 17; J: TRBJ1-5; CDR3: CASSSLARQGDKGTQHF; DNA: TGTGCCAGCAGCTCACTCGCAAGACAGGGGGACAAAGGAACCCAGCATTTT
size: NA; V: TRBV15; D: TRBD1; length: 15; J: TRBJ1-6; CDR3: CATSRAGTVRSPLHF; DNA: TGTGCCACCAGCAGAGCCGGGACAGTTAGGTCACCCCTCCACTTT
size: NA; V: TRBV5-5; D: TRBD2; length: 14; J: TRBJ2-7; CDR3: CASSDPGLAIEQYF; DNA: TGTGCCAGCAGCGACCCGGGACTAGCGATCGAGCAGTACTTC
size: NA; V: TRBV4-2; D: NA; length: 12; J: TRBJ2-2; CDR3: CASSQATGELFF; DNA: TGTGCCAGCAGCCAGGCCACCGGGGAGCTGTTTTTT
size: NA; V: TRBV7-6; D: NA; length: 16; J: TRBJ1-5; CDR3: CASSFKLLTSNQPQHF; DNA: TGTGCCAGCAGCTTTAAACTCCTCACTAGCAATCAGCCCCAGCATTTT
size: NA; V: TRBV4-2; D: NA; length: 15; J: TRBJ2-7; CDR3: CASSQERWYLYEQYF; DNA: TGTGCCAGCAGCCAAGAGAGATGGTACCTCTACGAGCAGTACTTC
size: few; V: TRBV7-6; D: NA; length: 16; J: TRBJ1-6; CDR3: CASSLAFRVRNSPLHF; DNA: TGTGCCAGCAGCTTAGCCTTCAGGGTACGGAATTCACCCCTCCACTTT
size: once; V: TRBV27; D: TRBD2; length: 14; J: TRBJ2-7; CDR3: CASSSRGGPYEQYF; DNA: TGTGCCAGCAGTTCCCGGGGGGGCCCCTACGAGCAGTACTTC
size: NA; V: TRBV19; D: NA; length: 14; J: TRBJ1-2; CDR3: CASSRGLANYGYTF; DNA: TGTGCCAGTAGCAGGGGCCTAGCTAACTATGGCTACACCTTC
size: NA; V: TRBV21-1; D: NA; length: 16; J: TRBJ2-5; CDR3: CASSKERSGGAETQYF; DNA: TGTGCCAGCAGCAAAGAGCGAAGCGGGGGGGCGGAGACCCAGTACTTC
size: once; V: TRBV7-2; D: TRBD2; length: 14; J: TRBJ2-7; CDR3: CASSVLAGAYEQYF; DNA: TGTGCCAGCAGCGTCCTAGCGGGGGCCTACGAGCAGTACTTC